This T cell receptor (beta chain) was captured by sequencing in a study of blood T cell repertoires in COVID-19. Across the study: From the United States, Italy and Spain came samples of acute and convalescent COVID-19.

In the source study's methods: Estimation of nucleated cell counts was performed using reference gene primer amplification. Sequenced by immunoSEQ multiplex PCR; TCRdb stores in-frame clones only, minus some. From that table come the V and J calls and clone size; the DNA was used to work out D and trimming. The table has about 170,000 clones, 85% to 90% seen once. CDR1 and CDR2 from the germline V gene are SGHTA and FQGNSA. The CDR3 is made up of 16 amino acids. J gave up 9 bases and V 5 bases, and 11 bases lay outside the gene matches. The chain carries TRBV7-2 and TRBJ1-6, with TRBD1 matching 9 bases. Sequenced: peripheral blood. This receptor was identified in a man aged 50 or older who had recovered from COVID-19. Written as DNA, the CDR3 is TGTGCCAGCAGCGCTAACCCGGGACAGGGAGGTTCACCCCTCCACTTT. Residues: CASSANPGQGGSPLHF. Complete variable domain (other parts from reference TRBV7-2 and TRBJ1-6): GAGVSQSPSNKVTEKGKDVELRCDPISGHTALYWYRQSLGQGLEFLIYFQGNSAPDKSGLPSDRFSAERTGGSVSTLTIQRTQQEDSAVYLCASSANPGQGGSPLHFGNGTRLTVT.